This record looks at one T cell receptor (beta chain) sequence and its context. The CDR3 covers 16 residues. CDR1 SGHTA and CDR2 FQGNSA come from the germline V gene. V was cut by 4 bases and J by 0 bases, with 13 bases left in between. The sample originates from a study of blood T cell repertoires in COVID-19. Assay used: immunoSEQ multiplex PCR; TCRdb lists only in-frame clones, some missing. The table shows hundreds of thousands of clones, with over 70% occurring only once. This clonotype was sampled from a woman in her 50s with COVID-19, enrolled during active disease. The gene calls are TRBV7-2 and TRBJ1-3, with D unresolved. Material for sequencing was peripheral blood. CDR3 sequence (DNA): TGTGCCAGCAGCTCCCTCCCCGGGGTCTCTGGAAACACCATATATTTT. Its protein is CASSSLPGVSGNTIYF.